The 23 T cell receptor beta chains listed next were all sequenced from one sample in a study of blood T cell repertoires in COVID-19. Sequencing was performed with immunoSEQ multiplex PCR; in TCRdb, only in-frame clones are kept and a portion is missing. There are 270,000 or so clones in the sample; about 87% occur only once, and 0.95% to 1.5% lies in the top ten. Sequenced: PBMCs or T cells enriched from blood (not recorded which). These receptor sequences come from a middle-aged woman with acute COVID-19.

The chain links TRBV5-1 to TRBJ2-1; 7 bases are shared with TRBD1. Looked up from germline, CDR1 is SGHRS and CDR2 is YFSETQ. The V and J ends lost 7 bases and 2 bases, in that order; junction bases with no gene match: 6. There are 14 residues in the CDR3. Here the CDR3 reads CASAPGQTYNEQFF. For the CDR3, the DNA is TGCGCCAGCGCCCCGGGACAGACCTACAATGAGCAGTTCTTC.

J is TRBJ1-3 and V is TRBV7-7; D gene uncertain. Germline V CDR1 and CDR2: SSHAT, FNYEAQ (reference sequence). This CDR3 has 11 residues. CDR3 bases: TGTGGATTGCAGTTTGGAAACACCATATATTTT. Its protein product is CGLQFGNTIYF.

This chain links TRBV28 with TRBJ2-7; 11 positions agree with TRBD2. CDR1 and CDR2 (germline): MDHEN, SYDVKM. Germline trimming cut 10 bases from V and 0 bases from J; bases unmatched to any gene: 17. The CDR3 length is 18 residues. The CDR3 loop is CAIQPTSGSWLSSYEQYF. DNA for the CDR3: TGTGCCATACAACCAACTAGCGGGAGTTGGTTGAGCTCCTACGAGCAGTACTTC.

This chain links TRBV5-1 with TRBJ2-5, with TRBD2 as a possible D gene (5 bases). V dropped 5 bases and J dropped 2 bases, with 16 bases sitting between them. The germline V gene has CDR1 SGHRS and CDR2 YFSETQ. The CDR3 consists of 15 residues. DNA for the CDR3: TGCGCCAGCAGAGGACTGACTGGTGGACAAGAGACCCAGTACTTC. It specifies CASRGLTGGQETQYF.

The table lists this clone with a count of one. The DNA of the CDR3 is TGTGCCAGCAGCTCGAACAGGGGGCGGGCTAATGAAAAACTGTTTTTT. It translates to CASSSNRGRANEKLFF. The chain couples TRBV7-9 to TRBJ1-4, with 9 positions matching TRBD1. CDR3 length equals 16 residues. Germline V gene lookup returns CDR1 SEHNR and CDR2 FQNEAQ (reference sequence). V lost 4 bases, J lost 3 bases, and 6 bases stayed unmatched.

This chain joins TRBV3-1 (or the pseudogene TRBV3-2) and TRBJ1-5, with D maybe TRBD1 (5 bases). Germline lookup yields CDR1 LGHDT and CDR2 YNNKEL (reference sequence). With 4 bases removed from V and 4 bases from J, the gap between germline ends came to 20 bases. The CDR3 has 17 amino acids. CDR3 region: CASSLPGGALRNQPQHF. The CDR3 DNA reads TGTGCCAGCAGCCTTCCGGGTGGGGCGCTGCGGAATCAGCCCCAGCATTTT.

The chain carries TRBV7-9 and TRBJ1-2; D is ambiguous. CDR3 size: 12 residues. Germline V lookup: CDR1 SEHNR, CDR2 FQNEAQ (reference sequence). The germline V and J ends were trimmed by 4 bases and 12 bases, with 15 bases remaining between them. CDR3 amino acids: CASSSQAAGHTF. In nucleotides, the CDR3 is TGTGCCAGCAGCTCCCAGGCGGCGGGCCACACCTTC. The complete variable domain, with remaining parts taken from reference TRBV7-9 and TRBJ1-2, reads DTGVSQNPRHKITKRGQNVTFRCDPISEHNRLYWYRQTLGQGPEFLTYFQNEAQLEKSRLLSDRFSAERPKGSFSTLEIQRTEQGDSAMYLCASSSQAAGHTFGSGTRLTVV.

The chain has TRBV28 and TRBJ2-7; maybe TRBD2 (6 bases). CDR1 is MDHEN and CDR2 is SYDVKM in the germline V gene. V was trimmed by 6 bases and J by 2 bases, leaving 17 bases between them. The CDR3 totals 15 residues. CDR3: CASSISGGTAYEQYF. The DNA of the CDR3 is TGTGCCAGCAGCATAAGCGGCGGGACGGCCTACGAGCAGTACTTC.

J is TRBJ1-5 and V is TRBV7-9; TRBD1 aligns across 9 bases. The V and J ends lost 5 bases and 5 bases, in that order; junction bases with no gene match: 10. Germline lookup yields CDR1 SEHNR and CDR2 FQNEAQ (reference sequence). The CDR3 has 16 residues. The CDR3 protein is CASSAHGQGSDQPQHF. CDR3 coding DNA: TGTGCCAGCAGCGCCCACGGACAGGGGTCGGATCAGCCCCAGCATTTT. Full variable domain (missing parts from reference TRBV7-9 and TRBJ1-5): DTGVSQNPRHKITKRGQNVTFRCDPISEHNRLYWYRQTLGQGPEFLTYFQNEAQLEKSRLLSDRFSAERPKGSFSTLEIQRTEQGDSAMYLCASSAHGQGSDQPQHFGDGTRLSIL.

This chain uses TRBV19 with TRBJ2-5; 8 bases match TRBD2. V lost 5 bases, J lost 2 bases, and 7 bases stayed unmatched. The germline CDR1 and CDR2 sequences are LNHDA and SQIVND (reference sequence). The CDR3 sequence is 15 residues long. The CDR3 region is CASSGSGTGQETQYF. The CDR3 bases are TGTGCCAGTAGTGGTAGCGGGACTGGTCAAGAGACCCAGTACTTC.

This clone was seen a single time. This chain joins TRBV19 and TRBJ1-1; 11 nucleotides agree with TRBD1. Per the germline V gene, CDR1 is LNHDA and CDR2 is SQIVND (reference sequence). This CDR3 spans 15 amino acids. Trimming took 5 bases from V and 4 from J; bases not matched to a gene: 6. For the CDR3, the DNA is TGTGCCAGTAGTCCCTGGGGACAGGGGGGCACTGAAGCTTTCTTT. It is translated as CASSPWGQGGTEAFF.

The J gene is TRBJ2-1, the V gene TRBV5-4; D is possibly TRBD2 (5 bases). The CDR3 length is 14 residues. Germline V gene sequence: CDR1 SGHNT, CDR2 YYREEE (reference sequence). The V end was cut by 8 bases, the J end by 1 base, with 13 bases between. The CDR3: CASQREGSYNEQFF. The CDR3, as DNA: TGTGCCAGTCAACGGGAAGGGTCCTACAATGAGCAGTTCTTC.

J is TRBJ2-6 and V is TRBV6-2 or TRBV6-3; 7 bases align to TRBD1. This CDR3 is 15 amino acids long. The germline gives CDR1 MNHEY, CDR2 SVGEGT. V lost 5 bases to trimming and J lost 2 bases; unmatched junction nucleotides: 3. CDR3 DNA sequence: TGTGCCAGCAGTGCACAGGGGACTGGGGCCAACGTCCTGACTTTC. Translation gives CASSAQGTGANVLTF.

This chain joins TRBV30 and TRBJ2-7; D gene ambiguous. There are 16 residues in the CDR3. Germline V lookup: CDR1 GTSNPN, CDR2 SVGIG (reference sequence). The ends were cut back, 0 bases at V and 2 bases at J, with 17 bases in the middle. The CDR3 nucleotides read TGTGCCTGGAGTGTACCAATCTTGGCGGCGACCTACGAGCAGTACTTC. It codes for CAWSVPILAATYEQYF.

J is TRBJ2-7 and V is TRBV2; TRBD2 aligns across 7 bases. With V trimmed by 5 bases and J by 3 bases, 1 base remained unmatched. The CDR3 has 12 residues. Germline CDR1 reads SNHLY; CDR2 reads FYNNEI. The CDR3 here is CASSRTSYEQYV. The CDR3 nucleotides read TGTGCCAGCAGTCGGACTAGCTACGAGCAGTACGTC.

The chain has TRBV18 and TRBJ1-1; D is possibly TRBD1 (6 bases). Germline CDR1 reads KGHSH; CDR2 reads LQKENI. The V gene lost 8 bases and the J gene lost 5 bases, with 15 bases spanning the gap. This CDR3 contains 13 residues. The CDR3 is CASTSGAGTEAFF. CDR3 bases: TGTGCCAGCACATCAGGGGCCGGGACTGAAGCTTTCTTT.

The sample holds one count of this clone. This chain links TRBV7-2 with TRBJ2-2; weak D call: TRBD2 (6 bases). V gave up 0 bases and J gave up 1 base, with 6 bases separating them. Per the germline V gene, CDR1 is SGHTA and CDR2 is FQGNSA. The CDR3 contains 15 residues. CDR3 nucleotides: TGTGCCAGCAGCTTAGCTAGCGGGAACACCGGGGAGCTGTTTTTT. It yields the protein CASSLASGNTGELFF. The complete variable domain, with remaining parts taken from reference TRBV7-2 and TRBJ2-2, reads GAGVSQSPSNKVTEKGKDVELRCDPISGHTALYWYRQSLGQGLEFLIYFQGNSAPDKSGLPSDRFSAERTGGSVSTLTIQRTQQEDSAVYLCASSLASGNTGELFFGEGSRLTVL.

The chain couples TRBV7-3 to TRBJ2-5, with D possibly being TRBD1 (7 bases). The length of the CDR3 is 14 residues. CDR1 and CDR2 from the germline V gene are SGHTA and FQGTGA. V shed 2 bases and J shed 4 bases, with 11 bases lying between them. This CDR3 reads CASSLGGGGETQYF. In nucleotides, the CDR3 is TGTGCCAGCAGCTTAGGAGGGGGCGGAGAGACCCAGTACTTC. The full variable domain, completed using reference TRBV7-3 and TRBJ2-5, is GAGVSQTPSNKVTEKGKYVELRCDPISGHTALYWYRQSLGQGPEFLIYFQGTGAADDSGLPNDRFFAVRPEGSVSTLKIQRTERGDSAVYLCASSLGGGGETQYFGPGTRLLVL.

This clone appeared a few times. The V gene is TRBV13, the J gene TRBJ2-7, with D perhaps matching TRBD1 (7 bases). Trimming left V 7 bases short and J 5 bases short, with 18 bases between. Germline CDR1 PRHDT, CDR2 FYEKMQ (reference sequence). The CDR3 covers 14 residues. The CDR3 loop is CASTVSPGGHEQYV. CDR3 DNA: TGTGCCAGCACCGTAAGTCCAGGGGGGCACGAGCAGTACGTC.

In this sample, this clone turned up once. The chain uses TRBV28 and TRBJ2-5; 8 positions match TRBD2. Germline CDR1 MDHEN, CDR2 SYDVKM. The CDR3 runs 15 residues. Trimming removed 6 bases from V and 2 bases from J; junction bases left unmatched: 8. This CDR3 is CASRSGGAEQETQYF. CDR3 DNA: TGTGCCAGCAGGAGCGGGGGCGCGGAGCAAGAGACCCAGTACTTC.

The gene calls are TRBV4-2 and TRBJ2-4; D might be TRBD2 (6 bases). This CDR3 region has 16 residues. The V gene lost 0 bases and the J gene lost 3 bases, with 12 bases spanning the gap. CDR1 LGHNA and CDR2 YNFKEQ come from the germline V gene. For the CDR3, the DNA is TGTGCCAGCAGCCAAGAGGGGGGTGGTGGCAAAAACATTCAGTACTTC. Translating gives CASSQEGGGGKNIQYF.

In DNA form, the CDR3 reads TGCGCCAGCAGCTTCAGGGGGCGCAACGAGCAGTACGTC. Its translation: CASSFRGRNEQYV. The chain recombines TRBV5-1 with TRBJ2-7, with 8 bases identical to TRBD1. Trimming at V came to 2 bases and at J to 5 bases, leaving 3 bases not matched to a gene. Germline lookup yields CDR1 SGHRS and CDR2 YFSETQ. CDR3 length: 13 amino acids.

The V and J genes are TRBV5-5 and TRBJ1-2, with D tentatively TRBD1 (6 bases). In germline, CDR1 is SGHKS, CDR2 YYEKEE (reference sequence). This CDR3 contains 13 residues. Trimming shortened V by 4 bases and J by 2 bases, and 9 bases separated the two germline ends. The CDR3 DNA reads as TGTGCCAGCAGCCTGGGACACAACTATGGCTACACCTTC. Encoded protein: CASSLGHNYGYTF. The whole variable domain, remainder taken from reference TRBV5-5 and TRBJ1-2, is DAGVTQSPTHLIKTRGQQVTLRCSPISGHKSVSWYQQVLGQGPQFIFQYYEKEERGRGNFPDRFSARQFPNYSSELNVNALLLGDSALYLCASSLGHNYGYTFGSGTRLTVV.